What follows is one T cell receptor beta chain and its context. The antigen it binds to is not known. A far larger clone is one base from this, pointing to a likely read error. From the cysteine up to the phenylalanine, the CDR3 has a length of 15 residues. Only CDR3 DNA remains: 45 bases, in frame from the first base. Per the germline V gene, KGHDR is the CDR1 and SFDVKD is the CDR2. Libraries were prepared through multiplex PCR. Instrument on record: Illumina HiSeq 4000. To build TCR beta libraries, CDR3 regions were amplified by Arm-PCR using iRepertoire HTBI primers. Gel purification was performed on PCR products prior to sequencing. The published analysis was carried out like this. Across samples, 60 to 80 TRBV and roughly 15 TRBJ segments were identified and used for gene usage analysis of CDR3 amino acid clonotypes. COPE and FqMerger were used to merge the filtered high-quality paired reads into contigs. BLAST was used to align contigs to the IMGT TRBV, TRBD and TRBJ reference genes, and CDR3 was defined following IMGT. Highly expanded clones were defined as clonotypes with a frequency above 0.1%. Shannon entropy served as the measure of repertoire diversity, while the Gini coefficient captured V-J evenness. A clonotype was considered public if more than one individual shared it. TCRdb ran its own pipeline on the public reads, namely fastp trimming at Q25 and MiXCR clone calling, and kept in-frame beta chains. All rows with the same CDR3 protein become a single entry with the most common DNA and genes. What appears here as the V and J calls and clone size reflects TCRdb's work, not the paper's. Counted in this sample were approximately 310,000 distinct CDR3 sequences; about a sixth of them appeared once. The ten biggest clones cover around 37% of the sample.

This record belongs to a study of regulatory T cells in long-lasting Graves disease (dated by TCRdb to the early 2020s). About the full investigation: Newly diagnosed Graves' disease patients had taken antithyroid drugs for less than 3 months. Patients with persistent Graves' disease were compared with patients with newly diagnosed Graves' disease using TCR sequencing and RNA sequencing of peripheral blood. The study was registered as a clinical trial and conducted in China. TCR sequencing covered about 13 persistent and around 20 newly diagnosed Graves' disease patients, some 35 samples in total.

The sample's time point label is to be understood as: newly diagnosed GD, antithyroid drugs for less than 3 months. For both TCR sequencing and RNA sequencing, RNA was extracted from PBMCs in TRIzol. The diagnosis of Graves' disease followed American Thyroid Association guidelines. The patients came from an endocrinology department in Xi'an, China. Each patient gave approximately 10 milliliters of peripheral blood, collected in an EDTA anticoagulant tube. Ficoll Paque Plus density gradient separation was used to isolate PBMCs, and no further T cell sorting was done. An Agilent 2100 Bioanalyzer and agarose gel were used to check RNA quality, while a NanoDrop 2000 measured RNA concentration. Overall study results and their limits: Persistent Graves' disease patients showed lower TCR Shannon entropy and fewer highly expanded clones than newly diagnosed patients, suggesting clonal expansion. Persistent disease showed preferential use of TRBV28, TRBJ1-2 and TRBJ2-5, whereas newly diagnosed disease favored TRBV20-1 and TRBJ2-1. Persistent patients shared more public clonotypes among themselves (around 2,500) than newly diagnosed patients did (approximately 870). Because the primary lesion, thyroid tissue, could not be accessed, the study looked at peripheral blood alone. Only the TCR beta chain was sequenced and analyzed. The authors acknowledged the small sample size as a limitation that may reduce accuracy.

The sequence links TRBV24-1 to TRBJ2-1; 8 junctional bases match TRBD1. Matching the DNA end better, TRBJ2-5 makes the J call doubtful. Source: peripheral blood mononuclear cells (PBMCs), taken at new diagnosis, from a patient treated with antithyroid drugs. The source is a female donor with Graves disease. CDR3 reads: CVTRDPGGAGETQYF. The DNA reads as follows: TGTGTCACCAGAGATCCAGGGGGCGCGGGAGAGACCCAGTACTTC.